The clone carrying this T cell receptor (beta chain) turned up a few times. Its target is unknown. The entry originates in a study of T cells after yellow fever vaccination. Regarding the study as a whole: Booster samples showed a return of most primary-vaccination clones (roughly 95% CD4, approximately 85% CD8). Overlap between CD4 and CD8 compartments was detected for a small share of clonotypes.

The V segment lost 0 bases and the J segment 7 bases; nucleotides outside the gene matches: 10. From germline, CDR1 is DFQATT and CDR2 SNEGSKA (reference sequence). The CDR3 is 16 residues long. TCRdb called the 5' RACE reads again in MiXCR, with one record for every CDR3 protein. Seen here are approximately 300,000 distinct CDR3 sequences, around 6.8% observed once, and the top ten hold roughly a sixth. This chain joins TRBV20-1 and TRBJ2-4, with TRBD1 matching 9 bases. Here the sequenced sample was PBMCs, taken 45 days after the first yellow fever vaccination. The clonotype originates from a young man who received the YFV17D yellow fever vaccine. The CDR3 sequence is CSARDGSTGGGNIQYF. CDR3 nucleotide sequence: TGCAGTGCTAGAGATGGGTCGACAGGGGGAGGGAACATTCAGTACTTC.